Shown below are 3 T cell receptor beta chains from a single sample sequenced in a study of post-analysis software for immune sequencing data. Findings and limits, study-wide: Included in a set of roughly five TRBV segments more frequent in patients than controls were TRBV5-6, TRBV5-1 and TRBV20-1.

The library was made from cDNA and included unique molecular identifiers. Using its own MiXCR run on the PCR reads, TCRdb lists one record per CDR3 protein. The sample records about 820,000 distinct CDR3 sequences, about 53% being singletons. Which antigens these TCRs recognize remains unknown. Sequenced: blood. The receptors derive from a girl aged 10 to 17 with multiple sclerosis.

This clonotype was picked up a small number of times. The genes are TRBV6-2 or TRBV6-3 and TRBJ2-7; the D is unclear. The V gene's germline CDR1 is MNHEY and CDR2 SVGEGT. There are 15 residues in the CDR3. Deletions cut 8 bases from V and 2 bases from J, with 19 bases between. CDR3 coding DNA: TGTGCCAGCCTGGGATCTGGCGCCCGAACCTACGAGCAGTACTTC. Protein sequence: CASLGSGARTYEQYF.

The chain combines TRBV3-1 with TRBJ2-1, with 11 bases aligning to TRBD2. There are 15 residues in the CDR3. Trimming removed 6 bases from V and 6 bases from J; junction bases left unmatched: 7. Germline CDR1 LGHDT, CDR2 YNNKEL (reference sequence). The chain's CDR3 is CASRQLAGVGNEQFF. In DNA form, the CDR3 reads TGTGCCAGCAGACAACTAGCGGGAGTAGGCAATGAGCAGTTCTTC.

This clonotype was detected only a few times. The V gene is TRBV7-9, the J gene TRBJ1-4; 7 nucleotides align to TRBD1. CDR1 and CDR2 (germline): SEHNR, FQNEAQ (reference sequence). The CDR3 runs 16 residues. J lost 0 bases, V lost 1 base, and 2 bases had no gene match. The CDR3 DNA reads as TGTGCCAGCAGCTTAGGAGGGACAGCAACTAATGAAAAACTGTTTTTT. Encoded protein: CASSLGGTATNEKLFF. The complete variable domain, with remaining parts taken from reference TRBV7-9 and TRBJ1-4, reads DTGVSQNPRHKITKRGQNVTFRCDPISEHNRLYWYRQTLGQGPEFLTYFQNEAQLEKSRLLSDRFSAERPKGSFSTLEIQRTEQGDSAMYLCASSLGGTATNEKLFFGSGTQLSVL.